Listed here are 15 T cell receptor beta chains from one sample, sequenced in a study of cytomegalovirus exposure and HLA in healthy donors. The study ran its PCR with 60 Vbeta and 13 Jbeta primers. Using immunoSEQ multiplex PCR, the repertoire was profiled, and TCRdb retains in-frame clones only, with some absent. The data hold 100,000 to 150,000 clones, with 75% to 90% observed a single time. The sequenced sample consisted of PBMCs. The receptors shown here come from a man younger than 45 in good health and CMV-seropositive.

The chain carries TRBV7-2 and TRBJ1-1; D uncertain. The V and J ends lost 0 bases and 8 bases respectively, with 7 bases between them. Germline CDR1 and CDR2: SGHTA and FQGNSA. This CDR3 contains 12 residues. This CDR3 is CASSLAIAEAFF. The CDR3 DNA is TGTGCCAGCAGCTTAGCTATAGCAGAAGCTTTCTTT.

The count of this clone is one. This rearrangement joins TRBV19 to TRBJ2-5; D not resolved. V was pared by 7 bases and J by 0 bases, with 12 bases between. Germline CDR1 reads LNHDA; CDR2 reads SQIVND (reference sequence). There are 14 residues in the CDR3. CDR3 sequence (DNA): TGTGCCAGTACTGGCGGTGGGTACCAAGAGACCCAGTACTTC. This codes for CASTGGGYQETQYF.

The rearrangement links TRBV4-1 to TRBJ1-3; a possible D gene is TRBD1 (5 bases). This CDR3 comprises 14 residues. Germline V lookup: CDR1 MGHRA, CDR2 YSYEKL. Trimming stripped 4 bases from V and 0 bases from J, with 7 bases between. CDR3 sequence (DNA): TGCGCCAGCAGCCGAGACAGCTCTGGAAACACCATATATTTT. It translates to CASSRDSSGNTIYF.

V usage is TRBV10-1 and J usage is TRBJ1-2, with 7 bases matching TRBD1. Looked up from germline, CDR1 is WNHNN and CDR2 is SYGVQD (reference sequence). This CDR3 comprises 14 residues. Losses at the gene ends were 5 bases for V and 2 bases for J; bases not matched to a gene: 5. The CDR3 sequence: CASSRDSANYGYTF. The CDR3 bases are TGCGCCAGCAGTCGGGACAGCGCGAACTATGGCTACACCTTC.

The chain employs TRBV23-1 and TRBJ1-6, with D maybe TRBD1 (5 bases). TRBV23-1 is annotated as an ORF whose role is uncertain. The CDR3 is 16 amino acids. The V and J ends lost 4 bases and 2 bases respectively, with 12 bases between them. The CDR3 sequence is CASSPRQRPYNSPLHF. CDR3 bases: TGCGCCAGCAGTCCCCGACAGCGTCCCTATAATTCACCCCTCCACTTT.

The V gene is TRBV5-1, the J gene TRBJ1-2; D may be TRBD1 (6 bases). This CDR3 is built from 15 residues. Germline V gene data show CDR1 as SGHRS and CDR2 as YFSETQ. V lost 0 bases and J lost 4, with 13 bases in between. The CDR3 loop is CASSLEGTSIYGYTF. The CDR3, as DNA: TGCGCCAGCAGCTTGGAGGGGACAAGCATCTATGGCTACACCTTC. Combining the CDR3 with reference TRBV5-1 and TRBJ1-2 gives the whole variable domain KAGVTQTPRYLIKTRGQQVTLSCSPISGHRSVSWYQQTPGQGLQFLFEYFSETQRNKGNFPGRFSGRQFSNSRSEMNVSTLELGDSALYLCASSLEGTSIYGYTFGSGTRLTVV.

The rearrangement uses TRBV7-3 and TRBJ1-6, with D uncertain. Germline CDR1 and CDR2: SGHTA and FQGTGA. The germline V and J ends were trimmed by 2 bases and 0 bases, with 5 bases remaining between them. The CDR3 runs to 15 residues. The DNA of the CDR3 is TGTGCCAGCAGCTTAGAGGGCTCCTATAATTCACCCCTCCACTTT. It codes for CASSLEGSYNSPLHF.

This clone was seen once. This specimen includes other DNA sequences encoding the same CDR3. V gene TRBV5-6 combines with J gene TRBJ2-2, with D maybe TRBD1 (5 bases). CDR3 length equals 13 residues. Trimming took 2 bases from V and 4 from J, leaving 6 bases between them. The germline gives CDR1 SGHDT, CDR2 YYEEEE. The CDR3 DNA reads TGTGCCAGCAGCTTTCAGGGCACCGGGGAGCTGTTTTTT. Translation: CASSFQGTGELFF.

The chain uses TRBV13 and TRBJ1-4; D might be TRBD1 (5 bases). The CDR3 has 16 amino acids. V was shortened by 5 bases and J by 4 bases, with 17 bases between the two germline ends. Germline V gene lookup returns CDR1 PRHDT and CDR2 FYEKMQ (reference sequence). This CDR3 reads CASSIRASGHNEKLFF. The DNA of the CDR3 is TGTGCCAGCAGCATTCGGGCCTCCGGACATAATGAAAAACTGTTTTTT. Full variable domain (remainder filled in from reference TRBV13 and TRBJ1-4): AAGVIQSPRHLIKEKRETATLKCYPIPRHDTVYWYQQGPGQDPQFLISFYEKMQSDKGSIPDRFSAQQFSDYHSELNMSSLELGDSALYFCASSIRASGHNEKLFFGSGTQLSVL.

This clone has more than one count but fewer than ten. The chain couples TRBV5-4 to TRBJ2-3, with TRBD2 matching over 13 bases. Germline V gene sequence: CDR1 SGHNT, CDR2 YYREEE (reference sequence). With 5 bases clipped from V and 3 bases from J, the junction kept 3 bases outside the gene matches. The CDR3 is 15 amino acids. CDR3 DNA: TGTGCCAGCAGGACTAGCGGGGGGCTGACAGATACGCAGTATTTT. It encodes CASRTSGGLTDTQYF.

V is TRBV28 and J is TRBJ1-5; D is ambiguous. Trimming removed 5 bases at V and 16 bases at J, with 15 bases between. The CDR3 totals 11 residues. Germline loops: CDR1 MDHEN, CDR2 SYDVKM. The CDR3 loop is CASSLPGRTHF. In nucleotides, the CDR3 is TGTGCCAGCAGTCTCCCCGGACGGACTCATTTT. Full variable domain (missing parts from reference TRBV28 and TRBJ1-5): DVKVTQSSRYLVKRTGEKVFLECVQDMDHENMFWYRQDPGLGLRLIYFSYDVKMKEKGDIPEGYSVSREKKERFSLILESASTNQTSMYLCASSLPGRTHFGDGTRLSIL.

This clone appeared a single time. The V and J genes are TRBV27 and TRBJ1-1, with a possible D match to TRBD1 (6 bases). V was cut by 0 bases and J by 4 bases, with 12 bases left in between. This CDR3 region has 15 residues. CDR1 and CDR2 (germline): MNHEY, SMNVEV (reference sequence). CDR3 nucleotide sequence: TGTGCCAGCAGTTTATCTGGGGGCGCGGGCACTGAAGCTTTCTTT. This translates into CASSLSGGAGTEAFF.

V gene TRBV14 combines with J gene TRBJ1-6; TRBD1 matches at 11 bases. Trimming removed 3 bases from V and 9 bases from J; junction bases left unmatched: 10. Germline CDR1 SGHDN, CDR2 FVKESK. The CDR3 totals 17 residues. This CDR3 reads CASSQRTGTGGRSPLHF. Written as DNA, the CDR3 is TGTGCCAGCAGCCAGAGAACCGGGACAGGGGGTCGTTCACCCCTCCACTTT.

The chain is built from TRBV7-9 and TRBJ2-3, with D possibly being TRBD2 (7 bases). V dropped 8 bases and J dropped 6 bases, with 15 bases sitting between them. Germline loops: CDR1 SEHNR, CDR2 FQNEAQ (reference sequence). CDR3 length: 13 amino acids. The CDR3 sequence: CASLRGATDTQYF. The CDR3 DNA reads as TGTGCCAGCTTACGGGGGGCCACGGATACGCAGTATTTT.

The chain links TRBV2 to TRBJ1-6; D is perhaps TRBD1 (5 bases). This CDR3 contains 14 residues. Germline V lookup: CDR1 SNHLY, CDR2 FYNNEI. Trimming cost V 1 base and J 6 bases, with 7 bases left between them. The CDR3 loop is CASSEGTLNSPLHF. The CDR3 region has the DNA TGTGCCAGCAGTGAAGGGACACTTAATTCACCCCTCCACTTT.